These 5 T cell receptor beta chains originate from one sample sequenced in a study of blood T cell repertoires in COVID-19. The repertoire was sequenced with immunoSEQ multiplex PCR; TCRdb's copy has only in-frame clones and lacks some. The sample has approximately 46,000 clones; approximately 85% are singletons. The specimen sequenced was peripheral blood. These receptors all come from a woman aged 60-70 years with acute or convalescent COVID-19.

This clone was detected once. The rearrangement joins TRBV23-1 to TRBJ2-7, with 8 bases matching TRBD1. TRBV23-1 is known as an ORF, though its function is uncertain. The CDR3 has 15 amino acids. The V segment lost 3 bases and the J segment 2 bases; nucleotides outside the gene matches: 6. The CDR3 loop is CASSHLKDRAYEQYF. CDR3 DNA: TGCGCCAGCAGTCACCTTAAGGACAGGGCCTACGAGCAGTACTTC.

The CDR3 region has the DNA TGTGCCAGCAGTTTTTTATCTGAAGCTTTCTTT. It translates to CASSFLSEAFF. This chain joins TRBV12-3 or TRBV12-4 and TRBJ1-1; the D is unclear. The CDR3 contains 11 residues. V lost 3 bases and J lost 6, with 5 bases in between.

J is TRBJ1-2 and V is TRBV5-1, with D possibly matching TRBD1 (6 bases). CDR3 size: 13 residues. V was pared by 4 bases and J by 3 bases, with 10 bases between. Germline CDR1 SGHRS, CDR2 YFSETQ. CDR3 protein: CASSPGDDYGYTF. CDR3 DNA sequence: TGCGCCAGCAGCCCAGGGGACGACTATGGCTACACCTTC.

The chain joins TRBV6-2 or TRBV6-3 to TRBJ1-5; 8 bases are shared with TRBD1. The CDR3 is 16 residues long. Germline V gives CDR1 MNHEY, CDR2 SVGEGT. The V segment lost 2 bases and the J segment 5 bases; nucleotides outside the gene matches: 8. CDR3 amino acids: CASSYGAGGFDQPQHF. DNA for the CDR3: TGTGCCAGCAGTTACGGGGCAGGGGGCTTCGATCAGCCCCAGCATTTT.

The chain recombines TRBV24-1 with TRBJ1-2; no clear D. This CDR3 is built from 12 residues. V shed 6 bases and J shed 8 bases, with 12 bases lying between them. The V gene's germline CDR1 is KGHDR and CDR2 SFDVKD. The CDR3: CATSSRVSGYTF. CDR3 DNA sequence: TGTGCCACCAGTTCGAGGGTTTCGGGCTACACCTTC.